The 28 T cell receptor beta chains listed next were all sequenced from one sample in a study of sequential checkpoint blockade in melanoma. Libraries were prepared by immunoSEQ multiplex PCR; TCRdb keeps only in-frame clonotypes and omits some of them. Of about 29,000 clones detected, 70% to 80% appear once; the ten largest clones hold about an eighth. Treatment meaning: randomized to nivolumab then ipilimumab (arm A) or the reverse (arm B). Sample: CD8+ T cells sorted from blood (inferred from file names), taken from a patient given nivolumab and ipilimumab in sequence. The receptors stem from a human donor with melanoma.

The genes are TRBV4-3 and TRBJ2-5; 10 bases line up with TRBD1. The CDR3 consists of 15 residues. The J segment lost 5 bases and the V segment lost 3 bases, leaving 6 bases of the junction unmatched. Per the germline V gene, CDR1 is LGHNA and CDR2 is YSLEER. CDR3 sequence (DNA): TGCGCCAGCAGCCACGGGACAGGGGCTGGGGAGACCCAGTACTTC. It codes for CASSHGTGAGETQYF.

This clone was detected a few times. At one end the junction does not follow the germline gene, possibly because of a read error. The rearrangement joins TRBV6-5 to TRBJ2-1; 10 nucleotides agree with TRBD1. This CDR3 is built from 16 residues. The germline V gene has CDR1 MNHEY and CDR2 SVGAGI. CDR3 protein: CASSYFPPGQGPPLVF. CDR3 DNA sequence: TGTGCCAGCAGTTACTTCCCCCCGGGACAGGGGCCGCCATTGGTCTTC.

The chain joins TRBV2 to TRBJ1-6, with D hard to call. Germline V CDR1 and CDR2: SNHLY, FYNNEI. The CDR3 is 13 residues long. Trimming removed 7 bases at V and 8 bases at J, with 12 bases between. CDR3: CASMARGDSPLHF. The CDR3 DNA is TGTGCCAGCATGGCCCGCGGGGATTCACCCCTCCACTTT.

The chain uses TRBV4-2 and TRBJ2-1, with 12 bases matching TRBD2. The germline CDR1 and CDR2 sequences are LGHNA and YNFKEQ. The CDR3 contains 16 residues. V dropped 0 bases and J dropped 11; count of bases not matched to a gene: 8. The CDR3 DNA reads TGTGCCAGCAGCCAAGAATTACTAGCGGGGGGAGCACAGCAGTTCTTC. This translates into CASSQELLAGGAQQFF.

The chain has TRBV7-3 and TRBJ1-1, with TRBD1 matching over 9 bases. Germline V gene sequence: CDR1 SGHTA, CDR2 FQGTGA. The CDR3 runs to 14 residues. V lost 6 bases to trimming and J lost 3 bases; unmatched junction nucleotides: 5. The CDR3: CASSLTGGHTEAFF. As DNA, the CDR3 is TGTGCCAGCAGTCTTACAGGGGGCCACACTGAAGCTTTCTTT.

V and J are TRBV30 and TRBJ2-1; D is ambiguous. V lost 1 base and J 6 bases, leaving 7 bases between the germline ends. Germline CDR1 reads GTSNPN; CDR2 reads SVGIG (reference sequence). This CDR3 is 12 amino acids long. This CDR3 is CAWSAVGNEQFF. The DNA of the CDR3 is TGTGCCTGGAGTGCGGTCGGCAATGAGCAGTTCTTC.

Worth noting for this clone: The same CDR3 can be traced to other DNA sequences in this sample. This chain uses TRBV6-1 with TRBJ2-1, with 8 bases lining up with TRBD1. The germline V gene encodes CDR1 MNHNS and CDR2 SASEGT. With 4 bases clipped from V and 3 bases from J, the junction kept 8 bases outside the gene matches. CDR3 length: 16 amino acids. The CDR3 region has the DNA TGTGCCAGCAGTGTTCAGGGGGCGCCGGGCTACAATGAGCAGTTCTTC. Protein product: CASSVQGAPGYNEQFF.

The V and J genes are TRBV13 and TRBJ2-1; 7 bases agree with TRBD1. The germline gives CDR1 PRHDT, CDR2 FYEKMQ (reference sequence). V lost 5 bases to trimming and J lost 5 bases; unmatched junction nucleotides: 6. The CDR3 contains 14 residues. This CDR3 reads CASSPRTGNNEQFF. The CDR3 bases are TGTGCCAGCAGCCCCCGGACAGGTAACAATGAGCAGTTCTTC.

This clone was recorded only once. This sequence joins TRBV5-4 and TRBJ2-2, with 8 nucleotides matching TRBD2. The CDR3 runs to 18 residues. CDR1 and CDR2 from the germline V gene are SGHNT and YYREEE (reference sequence). The V and J ends lost 0 bases and 1 base, in that order; junction bases with no gene match: 8. The CDR3 DNA sequence: TGTGCCAGCAGCTTGGTCGGCGCGGGGGGCTGGAACACCGGGGAGCTGTTTTTT. Its translation: CASSLVGAGGWNTGELFF.

This rearrangement joins TRBV7-9 to TRBJ2-2, with 7 bases lining up with TRBD1. The germline gives CDR1 SEHNR, CDR2 FQNEAQ (reference sequence). V was pared by 5 bases and J by 1 base, with 4 bases of the junction left unmatched. This CDR3 is 15 amino acids long. The CDR3 DNA reads TGTGCCAGCAGCATAGACAGGGAGAACACCGGGGAGCTGTTTTTT. Translation gives CASSIDRENTGELFF.

In its sample, this clone was seen once. This rearrangement joins TRBV6-6 to TRBJ2-7, with D possibly TRBD1 on 6 matching bases. The CDR3 extends over 12 amino acids. The germline CDR1 and CDR2 sequences are MNHNY and SVGAGI (reference sequence). The V and J ends lost 4 bases and 4 bases respectively, with 8 bases between them. CDR3: CASSSQGYEQYF. The CDR3 DNA follows: TGTGCCAGCAGTTCACAGGGATACGAGCAGTACTTC.

V usage is TRBV7-6 and J usage is TRBJ2-1; TRBD2 aligns across 7 bases. V lost 1 base and J lost 3; bases outside the gene matches: 6. This CDR3 is built from 16 residues. Germline V CDR1 and CDR2: SGHVS, FNYEAQ. CDR3 DNA: TGTGCCAGCAGCTTAGGCAGCGGGACCATCTACAATGAGCAGTTCTTC. Its translation: CASSLGSGTIYNEQFF.

This chain connects TRBV6-1 to TRBJ2-7; D may be TRBD2 (5 bases). Germline V CDR1 and CDR2: MNHNS, SASEGT. V shed 2 bases and J shed 3 bases, with 11 bases lying between them. CDR3 size: 14 residues. Written as DNA, the CDR3 is TGTGCCAGCAGTGAAATAGGAGGATACTACGAGCAGTACTTC. Encoded protein: CASSEIGGYYEQYF.

The chain uses TRBV6-5 and TRBJ1-5, with D perhaps matching TRBD1 (5 bases). The CDR3 extends over 15 amino acids. The germline V gene encodes CDR1 MNHEY and CDR2 SVGAGI. V lost 6 bases to trimming and J lost 0 bases, with 12 bases between them. The CDR3 DNA reads as TGTGCCAGCAGACGGACGGGGGATAGCAATCAGCCCCAGCATTTT. Protein sequence: CASRRTGDSNQPQHF.

The chain joins TRBV28 to TRBJ2-4; 12 nucleotides match TRBD2. Looked up from germline, CDR1 is MDHEN and CDR2 is SYDVKM. V lost 1 base, J lost 3 bases, and 10 bases stayed unmatched. The CDR3 has 19 residues. Here the CDR3 reads CASSLSSLAGGPVKNIQYF. In DNA form, the CDR3 reads TGTGCCAGCAGTTTATCTTCCCTAGCGGGGGGGCCCGTCAAAAACATTCAGTACTTC.

The V and J genes are TRBV6-7 and TRBJ2-7; 7 bases line up with TRBD1. TRBV6-7 is an open reading frame, and its role is uncertain. The CDR3 runs to 15 residues. V was clipped by 4 bases and J by 2 bases; unmatched bases: 8. CDR3 bases: TGTGCCAGCAGTTTAACAGGGGACGAAACCTACGAGCAGTACTTC. It yields the protein CASSLTGDETYEQYF.

The chain couples TRBV25-1 to TRBJ1-6, with a possible D match to TRBD1 (5 bases). This CDR3 has 15 residues. V gave up 8 bases and J gave up 9 bases, with 20 bases separating them. Germline V gives CDR1 MGHDK, CDR2 SYGVNS. CDR3 in amino acids: CASSPEGARVSPLHF. For the CDR3, the DNA is TGTGCCAGCTCTCCGGAAGGGGCGCGCGTTTCACCCCTCCACTTT. Full variable domain (outside the CDR3, taken from reference TRBV25-1 and TRBJ1-6): EADIYQTPRYLVIGTGKKITLECSQTMGHDKMYWYQQDPGMELHLIHYSYGVNSTEKGDLSSESTVSRIRTEHFPLTLESARPSHTSQYLCASSPEGARVSPLHFGNGTRLTVT.

This clone was detected once. The V gene is TRBV28, the J gene TRBJ2-7; no clear D gene. Trimming pared 4 bases from V and 6 bases from J, leaving 10 bases between. Germline-derived CDR1 and CDR2 are MDHEN and SYDVKM. The CDR3 has 12 amino acids. This CDR3 reads CASSSSAAEQYF. CDR3 in DNA: TGTGCCAGCAGTTCTTCCGCGGCCGAGCAGTACTTC. Combining the CDR3 with reference TRBV28 and TRBJ2-7 gives the whole variable domain DVKVTQSSRYLVKRTGEKVFLECVQDMDHENMFWYRQDPGLGLRLIYFSYDVKMKEKGDIPEGYSVSREKKERFSLILESASTNQTSMYLCASSSSAAEQYFGPGTRLTVT.

The chain recombines TRBV4-1 with TRBJ2-2; 8 bases align to TRBD1. The CDR3 length is 16 residues. Per germline, CDR1 MGHRA and CDR2 YSYEKL. V shed 1 base, J shed 6 bases, and the junction held 7 bases outside the gene matches. The CDR3: CASSQVQGAGAGELFF. CDR3 nucleotide sequence: TGCGCCAGCAGCCAAGTTCAGGGGGCTGGCGCCGGGGAGCTGTTTTTT.

This clone was seen a few times. V gene TRBV5-6 combines with J gene TRBJ2-7; no clear D gene. This CDR3 region has 15 residues. Deletions cut 4 bases from V and 2 bases from J, with 16 bases between. Germline V CDR1 and CDR2: SGHDT, YYEEEE. Here the CDR3 reads CASSHRGTAPYEQYF. Here the CDR3 DNA reads TGTGCCAGCAGCCATAGAGGCACTGCCCCCTACGAGCAGTACTTC.

The genes are TRBV9 and TRBJ2-3; no firm D call. The CDR3 consists of 15 residues. The V gene's germline CDR1 is SGDLS and CDR2 YYNGEE. The V and J ends lost 0 bases and 0 bases respectively, with 8 bases between them. The CDR3 DNA reads as TGTGCCAGCAGCGTAGGCGGTCGAAGCACAGATACGCAGTATTTT. This translates into CASSVGGRSTDTQYF.

The V call is TRBV5-5, the J call TRBJ2-2; the match to TRBD2 covers 9 bases. V dropped 4 bases and J dropped 1; count of bases not matched to a gene: 8. CDR3 length: 17 amino acids. CDR1 and CDR2 from the germline V gene are SGHKS and YYEKEE (reference sequence). DNA of the CDR3: TGTGCCAGCAGCGTACTCCAACTAGCGGGGAACACCGGGGAGCTGTTTTTT. Amino acids: CASSVLQLAGNTGELFF.

Concerning this clone: The junction differs from germline at one of its ends, possibly a read error. The V call is TRBV7-3, the J call TRBJ2-5; 8 nucleotides align to TRBD2. The V gene's germline CDR1 is SGHTA and CDR2 FQGTGA. The CDR3 has 14 amino acids. CDR3 region: CASSLTGGPETQYF. DNA of the CDR3: TGTGCCAGCAGCCTAACGGGGGGGCCGGAGACCCAGTACTTC.

The chain joins TRBV29-1 to TRBJ2-2, with D possibly matching TRBD2 (7 bases). V shed 7 bases and J shed 6 bases, with 18 bases lying between them. The CDR3 has 14 amino acids. Germline CDR1 is SQVTM and CDR2 is ANQGSEA. The CDR3 DNA reads TGCAGCGGTGGGGGGGTCGGGGGCTCCGGGGAGCTGTTTTTT. It codes for CSGGGVGGSGELFF.

J is TRBJ2-7 and V is TRBV7-9; 7 bases align to TRBD1. V lost 4 bases to trimming and J lost 4 bases; unmatched junction nucleotides: 10. Germline CDR1 reads SEHNR; CDR2 reads FQNEAQ (reference sequence). CDR3 size: 15 residues. CDR3 sequence reads: CASSSERGQRYEQYF. DNA of the CDR3: TGTGCCAGCAGCTCTGAAAGGGGACAGAGGTACGAGCAGTACTTC.

This chain connects TRBV19 to TRBJ2-1; 9 nucleotides align to TRBD2. The ends lost 1 base at V and 4 bases at J; junction bases unmatched: 2. CDR3 size: 15 residues. Per germline, CDR1 LNHDA and CDR2 SQIVND (reference sequence). CDR3 amino acids: CASSIGGGAYNEQFF. The CDR3 DNA sequence: TGTGCCAGTAGTATAGGCGGGGGGGCTTACAATGAGCAGTTCTTC. The entire variable domain, with the rest obtained from reference TRBV19 and TRBJ2-1, is as follows: DGGITQSPKYLFRKEGQNVTLSCEQNLNHDAMYWYRQDPGQGLRLIYYSQIVNDFQKGDIAEGYSVSREKKESFPLTVTSAQKNPTAFYLCASSIGGGAYNEQFFGPGTRLTVL.

This clone was counted once. V is TRBV9 and J is TRBJ2-3; 7 bases are shared with TRBD2. CDR1 and CDR2 from the germline V gene are SGDLS and YYNGEE. The length of the CDR3 is 17 residues. Trimming removed 0 bases from V and 2 bases from J; junction bases left unmatched: 9. The CDR3 is CASSVAVAGEFTDTQYF. The CDR3 coding sequence is TGTGCCAGCAGCGTAGCTGTTGCGGGGGAGTTCACAGATACGCAGTATTTT. Full variable domain (missing parts from reference TRBV9 and TRBJ2-3): DSGVTQTPKHLITATGQRVTLRCSPRSGDLSVYWYQQSLDQGLQFLIQYYNGEERAKGNILERFSAQQFPDLHSELNLSSLELGDSALYFCASSVAVAGEFTDTQYFGPGTRLTVL.

V gene TRBV6-5 combines with J gene TRBJ2-1; D unresolved. The CDR3 sequence is 14 residues long. Germline V gene data show CDR1 as MNHEY and CDR2 as SVGAGI. V was clipped by 5 bases and J by 0 bases, with 8 bases between them. CDR3 DNA sequence: TGTGCCAGCAGTAAATTGAGCTCCTACAATGAGCAGTTCTTC. The encoded protein is CASSKLSSYNEQFF.